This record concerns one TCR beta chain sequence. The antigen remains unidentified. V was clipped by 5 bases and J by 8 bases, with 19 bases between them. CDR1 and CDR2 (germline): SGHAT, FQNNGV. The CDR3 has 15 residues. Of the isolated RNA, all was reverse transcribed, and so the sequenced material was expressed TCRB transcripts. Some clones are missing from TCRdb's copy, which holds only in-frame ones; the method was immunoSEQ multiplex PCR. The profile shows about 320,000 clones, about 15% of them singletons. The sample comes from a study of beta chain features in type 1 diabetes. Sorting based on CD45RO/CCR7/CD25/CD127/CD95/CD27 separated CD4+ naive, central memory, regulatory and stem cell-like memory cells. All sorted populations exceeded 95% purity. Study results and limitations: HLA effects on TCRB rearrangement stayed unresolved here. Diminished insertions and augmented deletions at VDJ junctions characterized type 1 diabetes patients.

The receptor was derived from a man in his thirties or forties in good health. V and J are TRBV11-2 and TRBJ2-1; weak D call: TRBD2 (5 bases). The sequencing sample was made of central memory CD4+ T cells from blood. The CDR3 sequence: CASSPKSGNRDEQFF. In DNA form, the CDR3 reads TGTGCCAGCAGCCCGAAATCGGGGAACCGTGATGAGCAGTTCTTC.